Following are 28 T cell receptor beta chains from one sample sequenced in a study of T-cell memory formation after mild COVID-19. A single record per CDR3 protein comes from TCRdb applying MiXCR to the 5' RACE reads. The data hold 100,000 or so distinct CDR3 sequences, with around 10% observed a single time. What was sequenced was PBMCs or a T cell subset sorted from them (not recorded which). The receptors derive from a man younger than 30 who had mild COVID-19 (a few samples of this study predate the infection). Cell type and time point are not known.

The rearrangement joins TRBV10-3 to TRBJ2-1; D possibly uses TRBD1 or TRBD2 (8 bases each). The CDR3 length is 15 residues. Germline values: CDR1 ENHRY, CDR2 SYGVKD. Trimming stripped 3 bases from V and 16 bases from J, with 25 bases between. The CDR3 is CAISDRGQSGGDIFF. CDR3 nucleotides: TGTGCCATCAGTGACAGGGGGCAAAGCGGGGGTGACATATTCTTC.

This clonotype was seen at least ten times. The V and J genes are TRBV9 and TRBJ1-1, with D possibly being TRBD1 (6 bases). In germline, CDR1 is SGDLS, CDR2 YYNGEE. V was clipped by 0 bases and J by 4 bases, with 13 bases between them. This CDR3 is 15 amino acids long. CDR3 sequence reads: CASSVGSPGATEAFF. The DNA of the CDR3 is TGTGCCAGCAGCGTAGGCTCGCCGGGGGCCACTGAAGCTTTCTTT.

The CDR3 bases are TGTGCCAGCAGCTTGGCGGGAGCTGGCACAGATACGCAGTATTTT. It translates to CASSLAGAGTDTQYF. The V gene is TRBV7-9, the J gene TRBJ2-3, with TRBD2 matching 7 bases. Germline V gene sequence: CDR1 SEHNR, CDR2 FQNEAQ (reference sequence). CDR3 size: 15 residues. V lost 3 bases, J lost 1 base, and 4 bases stayed unmatched.

This sequence joins TRBV27 and TRBJ2-2, with TRBD2 matching 10 bases. CDR3 length equals 18 residues. After removal of 1 base from V and 1 base from J, the junction contained 6 bases not matched to a gene. Germline values: CDR1 MNHEY, CDR2 SMNVEV (reference sequence). The DNA of the CDR3 is TGTGCCAGCAGTTTATATCCTAGCGGGGGAAGGAACACCGGGGAGCTGTTTTTT. Translating it yields CASSLYPSGGRNTGELFF.

V usage is TRBV4-3 and J usage is TRBJ1-5; 7 nucleotides line up with TRBD1. Trimming at V came to 1 base and at J to 4 bases, leaving 4 bases not matched to a gene. Germline lookup yields CDR1 LGHNA and CDR2 YSLEER. The CDR3 contains 15 residues. The CDR3 DNA sequence: TGCGCCAGCAGCCAAGGGGACAGAATTAATCAGCCCCAGCATTTT. Translation gives CASSQGDRINQPQHF.

This clonotype was counted between two and nine times. V gene TRBV10-3 combines with J gene TRBJ1-6, with 10 nucleotides matching TRBD1. This CDR3 is 19 amino acids long. Trimming cost V 0 bases and J 5 bases; bases outside gene matches: 10. Germline CDR1 reads ENHRY; CDR2 reads SYGVKD. CDR3 DNA: TGTGCCATCAGTGAGTCGGCCGACAGGGGGCTAAACCATAATTCACCCCTCCACTTT. Its translation: CAISESADRGLNHNSPLHF.

This clonotype was counted a few times. V gene TRBV10-2 combines with J gene TRBJ1-5; D gene uncertain. This CDR3 has 16 amino acids. Germline V gene sequence: CDR1 WSHSY, CDR2 SAAADI. With 2 bases removed from V and 0 bases from J, the gap between germline ends came to 11 bases. CDR3 amino acids: CASSENPGNSNQPQHF. In DNA form, the CDR3 reads TGCGCCAGCAGTGAGAATCCAGGAAATAGCAATCAGCCCCAGCATTTT.

V and J are TRBV7-9 and TRBJ1-4, with D maybe TRBD1 (5 bases). The CDR3 has 16 residues. Germline CDR1 SEHNR, CDR2 FQNEAQ (reference sequence). Trimming removed 1 base at V and 4 bases at J, with 13 bases between. CDR3 protein: CASSLGPTELNEKLFF. The CDR3 DNA follows: TGTGCCAGCAGCTTAGGGCCGACAGAACTTAATGAAAAACTGTTTTTT.

As DNA, the CDR3 is TGCAGTGCTCTGAGCGGGAACACCGGGGAGCTGTTTTTT. Its protein is CSALSGNTGELFF. V is TRBV20-1 and J is TRBJ2-2; tentatively, D is TRBD2 (5 bases). The germline V and J ends were trimmed by 5 bases and 1 base, with 8 bases remaining between them. Germline CDR1 is DFQATT and CDR2 is SNEGSKA (reference sequence). This CDR3 region has 13 residues.

This clonotype was observed at least ten times. The V and J genes are TRBV12-3 or TRBV12-4 and TRBJ2-1; tentative D call: TRBD2 (6 bases). CDR3 length: 15 amino acids. V shed 6 bases and J shed 4 bases, with 16 bases lying between them. The CDR3 DNA reads as TGTGCCAGCAGGACGGAGGGGCCGAGATACAATGAGCAGTTCTTC. Protein sequence: CASRTEGPRYNEQFF.

In this sample, this clonotype turned up a few times. The CDR3 nucleotides are TGTGCCATCCCGGGGGGGCCTTACGAGCAGTACGTC. It translates to CAIPGGPYEQYV. The chain recombines TRBV10-3 with TRBJ2-7; 8 bases fit TRBD2. Germline CDR1 is ENHRY and CDR2 is SYGVKD. The CDR3 is 12 residues long. With 8 bases clipped from V and 4 bases from J, the junction kept 4 bases outside the gene matches.

V usage is TRBV4-1 and J usage is TRBJ2-1; D might be TRBD1 or TRBD2, each matching 6 bases. The germline gives CDR1 MGHRA, CDR2 YSYEKL. The CDR3 sequence is 16 residues long. The V end was cut by 0 bases, the J end by 6 bases, with 15 bases between. The CDR3 is CASSQDPGALGNEQFF. The CDR3 nucleotides read TGCGCCAGCAGCCAAGATCCGGGGGCGCTGGGCAATGAGCAGTTCTTC.

V gene TRBV7-2 combines with J gene TRBJ2-7; 7 positions agree with TRBD1. CDR3 length: 14 amino acids. Unmatched junction bases numbered 5, after V lost 5 bases and J lost 1 base. The germline V gene has CDR1 SGHTA and CDR2 FQGNSA. As DNA, the CDR3 is TGTGCCAGCAGCGACTACAGGGGTTCCTACGAGCAGTACGTC. Translating it yields CASSDYRGSYEQYV.

This clonotype was found a few times. The chain recombines TRBV12-3 or TRBV12-4 with TRBJ2-1; possibly TRBD2 for D (6 bases). Trimming took 6 bases from V and 0 from J, leaving 9 bases between them. The CDR3 is 14 residues long. CDR3 loop: CASRTSRSYNEQFF. In nucleotides, the CDR3 is TGTGCCAGCAGGACTAGTCGCTCCTACAATGAGCAGTTCTTC.

This clonotype was observed a handful of times. The chain combines TRBV5-6 with TRBJ2-3; tentative D call: TRBD2 (5 bases). Per germline, CDR1 SGHDT and CDR2 YYEEEE. The CDR3 sequence is 15 residues long. Trimming shortened V by 7 bases and J by 5 bases, and 20 bases separated the two germline ends. CDR3 bases: TGTGCCAGCTTGACGGACGGGAACCGAGTAGATACGCAGTATTTT. It translates to CASLTDGNRVDTQYF.

The chain employs TRBV4-1 and TRBJ1-2; D perhaps matches TRBD1 (6 bases). V lost 1 base to trimming and J lost 1 base, with 10 bases between them. The CDR3 covers 15 residues. Germline V lookup: CDR1 MGHRA, CDR2 YSYEKL. The CDR3 DNA follows: TGCGCCAGCAGCCAAGTTCGGACAGATAACTATGGCTACACCTTC. Protein: CASSQVRTDNYGYTF.

The chain couples TRBV7-6 to TRBJ2-1, with a possible D match to TRBD2 (5 bases). Deletions cut 3 bases from V and 3 bases from J, with 9 bases between. Looked up from germline, CDR1 is SGHVS and CDR2 is FNYEAQ. The CDR3 is 14 residues long. The CDR3 is CASSFGVGYNEQFF. The CDR3 nucleotides read TGTGCCAGCAGCTTCGGGGTAGGCTACAATGAGCAGTTCTTC.

The chain has TRBV7-6 and TRBJ2-3; 9 bases match TRBD2. Trimming cost V 3 bases and J 1 base; bases outside gene matches: 2. The CDR3 runs 15 residues. The germline V gene has CDR1 SGHVS and CDR2 FNYEAQ. The CDR3 spells CASSLCGGGTDTQYF. The CDR3 nucleotides are TGTGCCAGCAGCTTGTGCGGGGGGGGCACAGATACGCAGTATTTT.

Only a few counts were recorded for this clonotype. The rearrangement uses TRBV29-1 and TRBJ1-1, with a weak D call TRBD1 (5 bases). V was clipped by 3 bases and J by 0 bases, with 8 bases between them. This CDR3 comprises 13 residues. Germline-derived CDR1 and CDR2 are SQVTM and ANQGSEA. CDR3 nucleotide sequence: TGCAGCGTTGACTGGGACTTGAACACTGAAGCTTTCTTT. Its protein product is CSVDWDLNTEAFF.

In its sample, this clonotype was seen a few times. The chain couples TRBV7-6 to TRBJ2-2, with 10 positions matching TRBD2. The length of the CDR3 is 17 residues. From germline, CDR1 is SGHVS and CDR2 FNYEAQ. V was pared by 4 bases and J by 7 bases, with 12 bases of the junction left unmatched. Here the CDR3 reads CASSSYTSGGAGGELFF. CDR3 DNA: TGTGCCAGCAGCTCCTATACGAGCGGGGGGGCCGGCGGGGAGCTGTTTTTT.

The DNA for the CDR3 is TGTGCCAGCAGCTTGCTCGGGGGGGTGACCACCGGGGAGCTGTTTTTT. It encodes CASSLLGGVTTGELFF. The rearrangement links TRBV5-6 to TRBJ2-2; 8 bases are a match to TRBD2. Germline V gives CDR1 SGHDT, CDR2 YYEEEE. There are 16 residues in the CDR3. J lost 4 bases, V lost 1 base, and 6 bases had no gene match.

This clonotype was counted a few times. The chain links TRBV7-6 to TRBJ2-7; 7 bases fit TRBD2. The length of the CDR3 is 15 residues. The V gene end was trimmed by 5 bases and the J gene end by 4 bases; junction bases not matched to a gene: 11. The germline V gene encodes CDR1 SGHVS and CDR2 FNYEAQ. The CDR3 bases are TGTGCCAGCAGCGTCAGCTCGGGGGGTCCATACGAGCAGTACTTC. Encoded protein: CASSVSSGGPYEQYF. Complete variable domain (other parts from reference TRBV7-6 and TRBJ2-7): GAGVSQSPRYKVTKRGQDVALRCDPISGHVSLYWYRQALGQGPEFLTYFNYEAQQDKSGLPNDRFSAERPEGSISTLTIQRTEQRDSAMYRCASSVSSGGPYEQYFGPGTRLTVT.

This chain links TRBV6-2 or TRBV6-3 with TRBJ2-3; D call uncertain. The CDR3 spans 14 residues. Germline V gives CDR1 MNHEY, CDR2 SVGEGT. With 7 bases removed from V and 6 bases from J, the gap between germline ends came to 17 bases. The CDR3 spells CASTRPGVWDTQYF. The DNA for the CDR3 is TGTGCCAGCACTAGACCCGGAGTTTGGGATACGCAGTATTTT.

The CDR3 DNA reads as TGCAGTGCCCCTCTAGCGGGGGGCAACTACAATGAGCAGTTCTTC. It encodes CSAPLAGGNYNEQFF. The chain employs TRBV20-1 and TRBJ2-1, with 11 bases matching TRBD2. V shed 6 bases and J 3 bases; nucleotides not matched to a gene: 7. The CDR3 runs to 15 residues. CDR1 and CDR2 (germline): DFQATT, SNEGSKA (reference sequence).

The rearrangement links TRBV12-3 or TRBV12-4 to TRBJ2-5, with 10 bases matching TRBD2. V was clipped by 3 bases and J by 1 base; unmatched bases: 2. The CDR3 is made up of 15 amino acids. CDR3 sequence (DNA): TGTGCCAGCAGTTTGAGCGGGGGGGCCCAAGAGACCCAGTACTTC. Amino acid sequence: CASSLSGGAQETQYF.

This clonotype has only a few counts. V is TRBV15 and J is TRBJ2-5, with TRBD1 identical over 8 bases. V dropped 6 bases and J dropped 2; count of bases not matched to a gene: 8. The CDR3 loop spans 15 amino acids. Germline V gives CDR1 LNHNV, CDR2 YYDKDF (reference sequence). This CDR3 is CATRKGTGAQETQYF. CDR3 bases: TGTGCCACCAGAAAGGGGACAGGAGCACAAGAGACCCAGTACTTC.

This clonotype was found a few times. The chain combines TRBV3-1 with TRBJ1-6, with D tentatively TRBD1 (6 bases). This CDR3 region has 15 residues. V was cut by 1 base and J by 9 bases, with 13 bases left in between. Germline assignment: CDR1 LGHDT and CDR2 YNNKEL (reference sequence). CDR3 in DNA: TGTGCCAGCAGCCAAGTTGTGGCAGGGGCTTCACCCCTCCACTTT. Its protein product is CASSQVVAGASPLHF.

V usage is TRBV4-3 and J usage is TRBJ2-5; tentatively, D is TRBD1 (6 bases). Germline-derived CDR1 and CDR2 are LGHNA and YSLEER. V lost 0 bases, J lost 4 bases, and 24 bases lay in between. The CDR3 totals 19 residues. CDR3 sequence reads: CASSQDPLVRQGTRETQYF. As DNA, the CDR3 is TGCGCCAGCAGCCAAGATCCTCTGGTCAGGCAGGGGACGCGAGAGACCCAGTACTTC.